This T cell receptor (beta chain) was documented in a study of T cell clones after liver transplantation. Repertoires were generated with immunoSEQ multiplex PCR, while TCRdb's copy carries only in-frame clones and drops some. Among tens of thousands of clones listed, roughly 85% were seen once. Trimming removed 6 bases from V and 1 base from J, with 9 bases in between. The CDR3 has 13 residues. Germline V gene data show CDR1 as MNHEY and CDR2 as SVGAGI. This TCR derives from a human patient who received a liver transplant. Certain T cells may be donor cells from the graft. The chain joins TRBV6-5 to TRBJ2-5; D not certain. The material sequenced was CD4+ T cells from blood, taken at the 22-month timepoint. The CDR3 reads CASSPRIQETQYF. The CDR3 DNA reads TGTGCCAGCAGCCCTAGGATCCAAGAGACCCAGTACTTC.